Shown below are 16 T cell receptor beta chains from a single sample sequenced in a study of T cells after yellow fever vaccination. From the 5' RACE reads, TCRdb called clonotypes with MiXCR, one entry per CDR3 protein. The sample yields about 330,000 distinct CDR3 sequences, roughly 7.5% seen once. The starting material was PBMCs, obtained 45 days after the first yellow fever vaccination. The receptors were sampled from a man younger than 30 who received the YFV17D yellow fever vaccine.

This clonotype was detected a few times. In nucleotides, the CDR3 is TGTGCCACCGGGGGATGGACCGGGGAGCTGTTTTTT. It encodes CATGGWTGELFF. This chain links TRBV25-1 with TRBJ2-2; the D gene is possibly TRBD2 (6 bases). Looked up from germline, CDR1 is MGHDK and CDR2 is SYGVNS. V was cut by 10 bases and J by 5 bases, with 11 bases left in between. The CDR3 consists of 12 residues.

This clonotype was found many times. V usage is TRBV20-1 and J usage is TRBJ2-1; D is uncertain. Trimming stripped 5 bases from V and 6 bases from J, with 8 bases between. CDR3 size: 11 residues. Germline V gene data show CDR1 as DFQATT and CDR2 as SNEGSKA (reference sequence). For the CDR3, the DNA is TGCAGTGCTGCGCGAGCCAATGAGCAGTTCTTC. Amino acid sequence: CSAARANEQFF.

The chain recombines TRBV9 with TRBJ1-5, with D uncertain. This CDR3 comprises 15 residues. Trimming removed 3 bases at V and 1 base at J, with 11 bases between. Germline V gives CDR1 SGDLS, CDR2 YYNGEE. The CDR3 region has the DNA TGTGCCAGCAGCGAGGACGGACTAAGCAATCAGCCCCAGCATTTT. As protein: CASSEDGLSNQPQHF. Full variable domain (missing parts from reference TRBV9 and TRBJ1-5): DSGVTQTPKHLITATGQRVTLRCSPRSGDLSVYWYQQSLDQGLQFLIQYYNGEERAKGNILERFSAQQFPDLHSELNLSSLELGDSALYFCASSEDGLSNQPQHFGDGTRLSIL.

This sequence joins TRBV7-9 and TRBJ2-3; 7 nucleotides align to TRBD2. Germline-derived CDR1 and CDR2 are SEHNR and FQNEAQ (reference sequence). The CDR3 contains 16 residues. With V trimmed by 7 bases and J by 5 bases, 15 bases remained unmatched. The CDR3 here is CASTEGVGLWGDTQYF. In nucleotides, the CDR3 is TGTGCCAGCACTGAGGGAGTGGGACTATGGGGAGATACGCAGTATTTT.

V is TRBV5-1 and J is TRBJ2-1, with 7 bases that match TRBD1. This CDR3 is 13 amino acids long. Germline lookup yields CDR1 SGHRS and CDR2 YFSETQ. Trimming took 2 bases from V and 15 from J; bases not matched to a gene: 11. Here the CDR3 DNA reads TGCGCCAGCAGCTTCCACAGGGGCTCCCCGCCGTTCTTC. This translates into CASSFHRGSPPFF. The variable domain in full, with the rest retrieved from reference TRBV5-1 and TRBJ2-1, is KAGVTQTPRYLIKTRGQQVTLSCSPISGHRSVSWYQQTPGQGLQFLFEYFSETQRNKGNFPGRFSGRQFSNSRSEMNVSTLELGDSALYLCASSFHRGSPPFFGPGTRLTVL.

The chain couples TRBV10-3 to TRBJ2-1; 9 bases line up with TRBD2. Trimming cost V 8 bases and J 6 bases; bases outside gene matches: 17. This CDR3 comprises 17 residues. Germline loops: CDR1 ENHRY, CDR2 SYGVKD. The CDR3 DNA follows: TGTGCCATCTCCCCCCAGGGGCGGGGGGGCCCGAGCAATGAGCAGTTCTTC. The encoded protein is CAISPQGRGGPSNEQFF.

This clonotype has only a few counts. The J gene is TRBJ2-7, the V gene TRBV6-1; a possible D gene is TRBD1 (6 bases). The V end was cut by 6 bases, the J end by 1 base, with 13 bases between. The germline V gene has CDR1 MNHNS and CDR2 SASEGT. The CDR3 contains 14 residues. The CDR3 sequence: CASSRTAASYEQYV. CDR3 bases: TGTGCCAGCAGCCGGACAGCAGCTTCCTACGAGCAGTACGTC.

The genes are TRBV12-3 or TRBV12-4 and TRBJ1-5; D may be TRBD1 (5 bases). V was clipped by 4 bases and J by 6 bases, with 19 bases between them. The CDR3 has 16 residues. CDR3 loop: CASSSGLLGEGQPQHF. The CDR3 nucleotides are TGTGCCAGCAGTTCGGGGCTATTGGGGGAAGGTCAGCCCCAGCATTTT.

The table lists this clonotype with a few counts. The V call is TRBV7-9, the J call TRBJ1-5, with D unresolved. In germline, CDR1 is SEHNR, CDR2 FQNEAQ (reference sequence). V was trimmed by 4 bases and J by 5 bases, leaving 12 bases between them. The CDR3 sequence is 14 residues long. The CDR3 sequence: CASSSSTGYQPQHF. CDR3 nucleotides: TGTGCCAGCAGCTCATCGACTGGTTATCAGCCCCAGCATTTT.

The chain combines TRBV5-1 with TRBJ1-4; TRBD1 agrees at 8 bases. The germline V gene encodes CDR1 SGHRS and CDR2 YFSETQ. The CDR3 runs 16 residues. J lost 4 bases, V lost 4 bases, and 9 bases had no gene match. The CDR3 region is CASSLQGTGGNEKLFF. Written as DNA, the CDR3 is TGCGCCAGCAGCCTACAAGGAACAGGGGGTAATGAAAAACTGTTTTTT.

This sequence joins TRBV20-1 and TRBJ2-5; no firm D call. Germline-derived CDR1 and CDR2 are DFQATT and SNEGSKA (reference sequence). Trimming shortened V by 3 bases and J by 1 base, and 18 bases separated the two germline ends. The CDR3 is 16 residues long. The CDR3 sequence is CSARPRMGNGQETQYF. The CDR3 nucleotides are TGCAGTGCTAGGCCCCGAATGGGGAACGGCCAAGAGACCCAGTACTTC.

The V call is TRBV5-1, the J call TRBJ2-3, with TRBD2 identical over 7 bases. This CDR3 spans 14 amino acids. The trim removed 2 bases at V and 5 bases at J, leaving 5 bases unmatched. Looked up from germline, CDR1 is SGHRS and CDR2 is YFSETQ. The CDR3 loop is CASSFRLAEDTQYF. The CDR3 region has the DNA TGCGCCAGCAGCTTCAGACTAGCCGAAGATACGCAGTATTTT.

This clonotype was seen more than once but under ten times. This chain links TRBV10-3 with TRBJ1-2, with D possibly matching TRBD1 (5 bases). In germline, CDR1 is ENHRY, CDR2 SYGVKD. CDR3 length: 12 residues. Deletions cut 3 bases from V and 10 bases from J, with 12 bases between. Here the CDR3 DNA reads TGTGCCATCAGTGAAGGGAGACAGTACTACACCTTC. This translates into CAISEGRQYYTF.

In this sample, this clonotype turned up a few times. This sequence joins TRBV5-1 and TRBJ2-2; D might be TRBD1 or TRBD2, each matching 5 bases. The CDR3 length is 14 residues. Trimming cost V 6 bases and J 1 base, with 10 bases left between them. CDR1 SGHRS and CDR2 YFSETQ come from the germline V gene. CDR3 loop: CASKPGQNTGELFF. The CDR3 nucleotides are TGCGCCAGCAAGCCGGGGCAGAACACCGGGGAGCTGTTTTTT.

In this sample, this clonotype turned up a few times. This chain links TRBV6-2 or TRBV6-3 with TRBJ2-7; D may be TRBD2 (5 bases). CDR3 length equals 14 residues. The V gene's germline CDR1 is MNHEY and CDR2 SVGEGT. V was clipped by 10 bases and J by 1 base, with 17 bases between them. CDR3 nucleotides: TGTGCCACCGGCAAGAGGGTGGCTTCCTACGAGCAGTACGTC. It specifies CATGKRVASYEQYV.

This clonotype has ten or more counts. The rearrangement links TRBV20-1 to TRBJ2-1; the match to TRBD2 covers 9 bases. The ends lost 3 bases at V and 6 bases at J; junction bases unmatched: 15. This CDR3 has 17 residues. Germline CDR1 is DFQATT and CDR2 is SNEGSKA (reference sequence). The CDR3 spells CSASGLAGTTGGNEQFF. The CDR3 bases are TGCAGTGCTAGCGGGCTAGCGGGGACCACCGGGGGCAATGAGCAGTTCTTC.